This TCR beta chain was found in a study of vaccination and CD4 T cells after COVID-19. Regarding this clonotype: Its antigen is unidentified.

The treatment was: approximately 9-day PBMC culture with coronavirus spike peptide pools or control peptides (ViraFEST assay). ViraFEST expanded antigen-specific T cells with peptide pools, then sequenced TCRs. Negative selection yielded CD4+ T cells from day-10 cultures. V was pared by 2 bases and J by 4 bases, with 11 bases between. The germline gives CDR1 SGHTA, CDR2 FQGTGA. This CDR3 has 14 amino acids. Cultured CD4+ T cells had their DNA profiled by the Oncomine TCR Beta short-read assay. TCRdb reprocessed the PCR reads via MiXCR and lists one record per CDR3 protein. The repertoire holds roughly 8,900 distinct CDR3 sequences, with around 60% as singletons.

The sample here was cultured CD4+ T cells from blood, taken after SARS-CoV-2 vaccination. The V call is TRBV7-3, the J call TRBJ2-5; D not certain. This clonotype was obtained from a human donor with COVID-19. The CDR3 loop reads CASSLGGWSETQYF. Written as DNA, the CDR3 is TGTGCCAGCAGCTTAGGTGGATGGTCAGAGACCCAGTACTTC.